A single sample gave rise to the 14 T cell receptor gamma chains below, sequenced in a study of gamma delta lymphoproliferative disorders and STAT genes. TCRdb reanalysed the multiplex PCR reads via CATT. The sample lists around 2,200 gamma-chain clones, around 9.8% seen once, with 45% to 75% in the top ten. Genomic DNA from isolated PBMCs served as the sequencing template. Specimen: blood. These receptors originate from a human donor with gamma-delta T-cell large granular lymphocyte leukemia.

Only a few counts were recorded for this clone. The CDR3 DNA sequence: TGTGCCACCTGGGATGGGCCATGTTATTATAAGAAACTCTTT. Its translation is CATWDGPCYYKKLF. This chain links TRGV4 with TRGJ1 or TRGJ2. The J gene was missing in TCRdb and was found by matching the end of the DNA to germline. The CDR3 covers 14 residues. Losses at the gene ends were 0 bases for V and 3 bases for J; bases not matched to a gene: 5. Germline assignment: CDR1 EGSTGY and CDR2 YDSYTSSV.

This clone is termed medium-sized. This chain joins TRGV8 and TRGJP2. The J gene is not listed in TCRdb, so it was assigned here from a DNA match to germline. The germline gives CDR1 VENAVY, CDR2 YDSYNSRV. The CDR3 is 16 residues long. Trimming at V came to 3 bases and at J to 0 bases, leaving 7 bases not matched to a gene. CDR3 in DNA: TGTGCCACCTGGGATGAGTCATATAGTAGTGATTGGATCAAGACGTTT. This codes for CATWDESYSSDWIKTF.

The chain employs TRGV3 and TRGJ1 or TRGJ2. The J gene was missing in TCRdb and was found by matching the end of the DNA to germline. CDR3 length equals 16 residues. J was trimmed by 0 bases and V by 0 bases; bases with no gene match: 8. Germline loops: CDR1 VTNTFY, CDR2 YDVSTARD (reference sequence). The DNA of the CDR3 is TGTGCCACCTGGGACAGGCAGGGGGGGAATTATTATAAGAAACTCTTT. Its protein is CATWDRQGGNYYKKLF.

This chain links TRGV4 with TRGJ1 or TRGJ2. The J gene is not listed in TCRdb, so it was assigned here from a DNA match to germline. Unmatched junction bases numbered 4, after V lost 6 bases and J lost 8 bases. The CDR3 is made up of 10 amino acids. Germline V lookup: CDR1 EGSTGY, CDR2 YDSYTSSV. CDR3 loop: CATWTDKKLF. CDR3 sequence (DNA): TGTGCCACCTGGACGGATAAGAAACTCTTT.

This clone has more than one count but fewer than ten. The chain couples TRGV9 to TRGJ1 or TRGJ2. TCRdb is silent on the J gene; assignment here came from matching the DNA to germline. CDR3 length: 13 amino acids. With V trimmed by 2 bases and J by 2 bases, 3 bases remained unmatched. Germline V lookup: CDR1 GITISATS, CDR2 ISYDGTV (reference sequence). As DNA, the CDR3 is TGTGCCTTGTGGGAGGAATATTATTATAAGAAACTCTTT. Residues: CALWEEYYYKKLF.

Only a few counts were recorded for this clone. A single base separates this from a much larger clone, so it may be a read error. Other DNA sequences in this specimen translate into the identical CDR3. The V gene is TRGV9, the J gene TRGJP. TCRdb leaves out the J gene; it was filled in here by matching the DNA to germline. Unmatched junction bases numbered 5, after V lost 1 base and J lost 5 bases. The CDR3 consists of 17 residues. In germline, CDR1 is GITISATS, CDR2 ISYDGTV (reference sequence). The CDR3 bases are TGTGCCTTGTGGGAGGTAATAAAAGAGTTGGGCAAAAAAATCAAGGTATTT. It encodes CALWEVIKELGKKIKVF.

This clone has just a few counts. V usage is TRGV3 and J usage is TRGJ1 or TRGJ2. Since TCRdb gives no J gene, matching the DNA to germline was used here to assign it. This CDR3 has 13 residues. J was trimmed by 2 bases and V by 5 bases; bases with no gene match: 6. CDR1 is VTNTFY, CDR2 YDVSTARD, per germline (reference sequence). The CDR3 loop is CATWGRYYYKKLF. CDR3 sequence (DNA): TGTGCCACCTGGGGGAGATATTATTATAAGAAACTCTTT.

This clone is judged medium-sized. The V and J genes are TRGV2 and TRGJ1 or TRGJ2. The J gene, left out of TCRdb, was set here by checking the DNA against germline. Germline V gene data show CDR1 as EGSNGY and CDR2 as YDSYNSKV. J gave up 7 bases and V 0 bases, and 6 bases lay outside the gene matches. This CDR3 is 13 amino acids long. CDR3 DNA: TGTGCCACCTGGGACGGGCCCTGGTATAAGAAACTCTTT. Protein sequence: CATWDGPWYKKLF.

By proportion, this clone is medium-sized. The chain combines TRGV3 with TRGJ1 or TRGJ2. No J segment appears in TCRdb, so it was assigned here by matching the sequence to germline. J gave up 7 bases and V 6 bases, and 9 bases lay outside the gene matches. CDR1 is VTNTFY, CDR2 YDVSTARD, per germline (reference sequence). CDR3 size: 12 residues. Here the CDR3 DNA reads TGTGCCACCTGGTCCGGGGGGTATAAGAAACTCTTT. Protein: CATWSGGYKKLF.

As regards this clone: The TCRdb protein comes from a much larger clone and disagrees with this DNA's translation at residue 10, likely due to a read error; the protein given here is derived from the DNA. The chain carries TRGV9 and TRGJP. TCRdb gives no J gene; it was assigned here by matching the DNA to germline. The CDR3 runs to 15 residues. CDR1 is GITISATS and CDR2 is ISYDGTV in the germline V gene (reference sequence). The CDR3 sequence: CALWDTELGRKIKVF. The CDR3 nucleotides are TGTGCCTTGTGGGATACAGAGTTGGGCAGAAAAATCAAGGTATTT.

By its share, this clone is medium-sized. The same CDR3 arises from other DNA sequences in this sample as well. The chain recombines TRGV4 with TRGJ1 or TRGJ2. Here the J gene came from matching the DNA to germline, since TCRdb omits it. The CDR3 runs 13 residues. V trimming: 1 base; J trimming: 2 bases; junction bases outside the gene matches: 2. Germline V CDR1 and CDR2: EGSTGY, YDSYTSSV. CDR3 sequence (DNA): TGTGCCACCTGGGATGGAGATTATTATAAGAAACTCTTT. This gives the protein CATWDGDYYKKLF.

This clone is categorized as medium-sized. V and J are TRGV10 and TRGJ1 or TRGJ2. No J segment appears in TCRdb, so it was assigned here by matching the sequence to germline. TRGV10 is flagged as an ORF with uncertain function. The CDR3 runs to 11 residues. The V segment lost 14 bases and the J segment 7 bases; nucleotides outside the gene matches: 12. The CDR3 protein is CASPCPYKKLF. In DNA, the CDR3 is TGTGCTTCCCCGTGTCCGTATAAGAAACTCTTT.

This clone was seen more than once but under ten times. The V call is TRGV5, the J call TRGJ1 or TRGJ2. The J gene was missing in TCRdb and was found by matching the end of the DNA to germline. Trimming at V came to 1 base and at J to 5 bases, leaving 8 bases not matched to a gene. This CDR3 is built from 14 residues. CDR1 VINAFY and CDR2 YDVSNSKD come from the germline V gene. The CDR3 DNA follows: TGTGCCACCTGGGACAGCCCTCAAGATTATAAGAAACTCTTT. Translated: CATWDSPQDYKKLF.

Remarks on this clone: The same CDR3 is also encoded by other DNA sequences in this sample. The chain links TRGV9 to TRGJ1 or TRGJ2. No J gene was available from TCRdb, and it was assigned here by a germline match of the DNA. The ends lost 1 base at V and 4 bases at J; junction bases unmatched: 4. CDR1 and CDR2 from the germline V gene are GITISATS and ISYDGTV (reference sequence). CDR3 size: 13 residues. As DNA, the CDR3 is TGTGCCTTGTGGGAGGTCCTATATTATAAGAAACTCTTT. The encoded protein is CALWEVLYYKKLF.